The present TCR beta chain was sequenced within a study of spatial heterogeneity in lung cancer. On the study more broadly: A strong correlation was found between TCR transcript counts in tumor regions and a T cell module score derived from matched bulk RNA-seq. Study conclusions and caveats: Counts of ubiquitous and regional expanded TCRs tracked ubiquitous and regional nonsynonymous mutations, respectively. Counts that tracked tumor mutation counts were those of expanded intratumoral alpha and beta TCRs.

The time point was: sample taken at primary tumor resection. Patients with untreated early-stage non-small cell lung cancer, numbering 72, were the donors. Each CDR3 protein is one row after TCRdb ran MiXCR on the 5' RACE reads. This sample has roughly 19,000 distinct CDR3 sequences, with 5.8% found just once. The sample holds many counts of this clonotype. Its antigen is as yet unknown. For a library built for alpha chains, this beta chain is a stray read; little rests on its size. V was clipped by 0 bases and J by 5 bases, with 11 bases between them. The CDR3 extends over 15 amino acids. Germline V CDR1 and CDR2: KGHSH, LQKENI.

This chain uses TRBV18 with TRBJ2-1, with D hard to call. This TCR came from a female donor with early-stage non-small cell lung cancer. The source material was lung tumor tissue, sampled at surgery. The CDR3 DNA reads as TGTGCCAGCTCACCACCCGTGGACCCCGACAATGAGCAGTTCTTC. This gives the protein CASSPPVDPDNEQFF.